The 6 T cell receptor beta chains reported below all come from one sample, sequenced in a study of chronic HIV infection and antiretroviral therapy. Each CDR3 protein gets one entry after TCRdb re-called the 5' RACE reads with MiXCR. The sample comprises tens of thousands of distinct CDR3 sequences, about 7.4% of which are singletons, and around 3% rests with the top ten. Sequencing input: peripheral blood. The receptors shown here come from an adult who had HIV and had not received antiretroviral therapy, or was an uninfected healthy control (not recorded which).

This clonotype was seen only a few times. V usage is TRBV28 and J usage is TRBJ2-4; D unresolved. The length of the CDR3 is 14 residues. The germline gives CDR1 MDHEN, CDR2 SYDVKM. The ends were cut back, 6 bases at V and 3 bases at J, with 12 bases in the middle. The CDR3: CASRPYSGKNIQYF. Written as DNA, the CDR3 is TGTGCCAGCAGGCCCTACTCGGGCAAAAACATTCAGTACTTC.

The V call is TRBV20-1, the J call TRBJ1-6; D remains unclear. Germline-derived CDR1 and CDR2 are DFQATT and SNEGSKA (reference sequence). This CDR3 spans 14 amino acids. With 6 bases removed from V and 8 bases from J, the gap between germline ends came to 17 bases. Here the CDR3 DNA reads TGCAGTGCCCCCGGATCGAGGCGGGATTCACCCCTCCACTTT. As protein: CSAPGSRRDSPLHF.

This clonotype was seen a few times. CDR3 residues: CASSLTPGTGWYTEAFF. The CDR3 DNA follows: TGTGCCAGCAGTTTAACCCCAGGAACAGGGTGGTACACTGAAGCTTTCTTT. J is TRBJ1-1 and V is TRBV12-3 or TRBV12-4; D might be TRBD1 (6 bases). V was clipped by 2 bases and J by 3 bases, with 19 bases between them. The CDR3 loop spans 17 amino acids.

The chain combines TRBV5-5 with TRBJ2-6; the D is unclear. V shed 0 bases and J shed 1 base, with 5 bases lying between them. Germline-derived CDR1 and CDR2 are SGHKS and YYEKEE (reference sequence). This CDR3 has 15 residues. The CDR3 region is CASSLDQSGANVLTF. The CDR3 region has the DNA TGTGCCAGCAGCTTGGACCAATCTGGGGCCAACGTCCTGACTTTC.

This clonotype appeared a few times. The chain carries TRBV24-1 and TRBJ2-1; 10 bases line up with TRBD2. J gave up 4 bases and V 8 bases, and 7 bases lay outside the gene matches. Looked up from germline, CDR1 is KGHDR and CDR2 is SFDVKD. The CDR3 extends over 15 amino acids. This chain's CDR3 is CATTILSGRYNEQFF. DNA for the CDR3: TGTGCCACCACTATACTTAGCGGGAGGTACAATGAGCAGTTCTTC.

The chain employs TRBV29-1 and TRBJ1-1, with a tentative D call TRBD1 (6 bases). Germline V CDR1 and CDR2: SQVTM, ANQGSEA. V lost 0 bases and J lost 4, with 6 bases in between. The CDR3 is 12 residues long. CDR3 nucleotides: TGCAGCGTTGAAGACAGGGGCACTGAAGCTTTCTTT. Residues: CSVEDRGTEAFF.